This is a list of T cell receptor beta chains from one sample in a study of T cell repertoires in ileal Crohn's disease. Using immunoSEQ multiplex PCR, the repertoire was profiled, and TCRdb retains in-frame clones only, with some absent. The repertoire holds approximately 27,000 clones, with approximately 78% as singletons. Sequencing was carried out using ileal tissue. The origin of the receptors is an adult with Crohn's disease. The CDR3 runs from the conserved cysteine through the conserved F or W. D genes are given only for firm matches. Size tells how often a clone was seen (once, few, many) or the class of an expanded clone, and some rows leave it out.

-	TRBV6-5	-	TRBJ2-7	TGTGCCAGCAGTTACTGGGGCAGTTCGCCTGTCGAGCAGTACTTC	CASSYWGSSPVEQYF
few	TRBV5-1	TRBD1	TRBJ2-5	TGCGCCAGCAGCTTGGCCGGACAGGGGGCAGAGACCCAGTACTTC	CASSLAGQGAETQYF
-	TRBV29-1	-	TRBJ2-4	TGCAGCGCTACGTCCCAGGGGACGGACATTCAGTACTTC	CSATSQGTDIQYF
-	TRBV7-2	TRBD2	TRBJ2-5	TGTGCCAGCAGCTTCGCGGGGGGTCCTCAAGAGACCCAGTACTTC	CASSFAGGPQETQYF
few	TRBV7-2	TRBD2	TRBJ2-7	TGTGCCAGCAGCTTAGCACTAGCGGGGTCCCCGGGTCAGCAGTACTTC	CASSLALAGSPGQQYF
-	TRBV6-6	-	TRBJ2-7	TGTGCCAGCAGTACCGGGACAACCTTCTACGAGCAGTACTTC	CASSTGTTFYEQYF
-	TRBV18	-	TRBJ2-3	TGTGCCAGCTCACCTCTCGGGGAGAGCACAGATACGCAGTATTTT	CASSPLGESTDTQYF
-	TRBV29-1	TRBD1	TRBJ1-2	TGCAGCGTTTTAGGACAGGGGGCATGGGGTGGCTACACCTTC	CSVLGQGAWGGYTF
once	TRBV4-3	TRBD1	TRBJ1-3	TGCGCCAGCAGCCAAGCAGGGACAGCCTCTGGAAACACCATATATTTT	CASSQAGTASGNTIYF
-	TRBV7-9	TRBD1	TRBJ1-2	TGTGCCAGCAGCTTAAAGGGACAGAACTTGGGACTCCCTAGGGGCTACACCTTC	CASSLKGQNLGLPRGYTF
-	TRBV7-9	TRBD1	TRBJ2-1	TGTGCCAGCACCATCGGGACAGCCGACAATGAGCAGTTCTTC	CASTIGTADNEQFF
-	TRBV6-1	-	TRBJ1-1	TGTGCCAGCAGTGAAGTGGAGGAGGGATATGCTTTCTTT	CASSEVEEGYAFF
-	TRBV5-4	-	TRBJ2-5	TGTGCCAGCAGCTCGATCGCCCAGGGCGAGACCCAGTACTTC	CASSSIAQGETQYF
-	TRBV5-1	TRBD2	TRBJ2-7	TGCGCCAGCAGTTTCGGGGGCGGCGGGGGGCGGACCTACGAGCAGTACTTC	CASSFGGGGGRTYEQYF
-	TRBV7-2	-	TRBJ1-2	TGTGCCAGCAGCCCCGCGGGGATTATTAGCGGCTACACCTTC	CASSPAGIISGYTF
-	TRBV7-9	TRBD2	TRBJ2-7	TGTGCCAGCAGCTTAGGGGCGGGAGCTCGTCGCGAGCAGTACTTC	CASSLGAGARREQYF
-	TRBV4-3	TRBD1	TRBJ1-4	TGCGCCAGCAGCCAGCGCCACCGCAGGGGGCAACGCGAAAAACTGTTTTTT	CASSQRHRRGQREKLFF
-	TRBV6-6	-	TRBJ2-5	TGTGCCAGCAGGGACAAGCGAGAGACCCAGTACTTC	CASRDKRETQYF
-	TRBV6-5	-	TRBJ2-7	TGTGCCAGCAGTTATTCGGCGGACAGATTCTCCTACGAGCAGTACTTC	CASSYSADRFSYEQYF
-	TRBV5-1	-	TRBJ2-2	TGCGCCAGCACAAACGGGGTCGGGACCGGGGAGCTGTTTTTT	CASTNGVGTGELFF
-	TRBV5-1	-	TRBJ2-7	TGCGCCAGCAGACCCCTTACAGGGTTCTACGAGCAGTACTTC	CASRPLTGFYEQYF
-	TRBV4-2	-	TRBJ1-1	TGTGCCAGCAGCATAGGGGTTGTTTATAACACTGAAGCTTTCTTT	CASSIGVVYNTEAFF
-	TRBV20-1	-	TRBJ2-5	TGCAGTGCTAGAAATCAACTAGTTCAGTACTTC	CSARNQLVQYF
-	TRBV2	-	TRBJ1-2	TGTGCCAGCAGTGCGACAGGCGATGGCTACACCTTC	CASSATGDGYTF
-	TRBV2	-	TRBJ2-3	TGTGCCAGCAGTCTACAGGGAGGGGCAGATACGCAGTATTTT	CASSLQGGADTQYF
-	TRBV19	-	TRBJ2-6	TGTGCCAGTAGTATTGCAGGGGCTGGGGCCAACGTCCTGACTTTC	CASSIAGAGANVLTF
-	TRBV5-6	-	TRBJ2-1	TGTGCCAGCAGCCCCGGGGTACACAATGAGCAGTTCTTC	CASSPGVHNEQFF
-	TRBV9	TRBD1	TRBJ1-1	TGTGCCAGCAGCGTCGGACAGGCGAACACTGAAGCTTTCTTT	CASSVGQANTEAFF
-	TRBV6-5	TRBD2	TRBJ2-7	TGTGCCAGCAGTTACTCGTCTAGCGGGACCTACGAGCAGTACTTC	CASSYSSSGTYEQYF
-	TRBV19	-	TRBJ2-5	TGTGCCAGTAGTATAAAAACCCGGGCGGGTCGCCAGTACTTC	CASSIKTRAGRQYF
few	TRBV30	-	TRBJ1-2	TGTGCCTGGTCGGGGGGGGGCTATGGCTACACCTTC	CAWSGGGYGYTF
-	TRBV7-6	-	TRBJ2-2	TGTGCCAGCAGCTTAGATGCCCCTAGCACCGGGGAGCTGTTTTTT	CASSLDAPSTGELFF
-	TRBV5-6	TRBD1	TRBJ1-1	TGTGCCAGCAGCGCCCGACAGGGGGCTAATGAAGCTTTCTTT	CASSARQGANEAFF
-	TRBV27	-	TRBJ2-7	TGTACCAGCAGTTTATTTATCAGCGGGGAGCAGTACTTC	CTSSLFISGEQYF
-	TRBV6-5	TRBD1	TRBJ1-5	TGTGCCAGCAGTGCGGGACAGGGTACCTACCCCCAGCATTTT	CASSAGQGTYPQHF
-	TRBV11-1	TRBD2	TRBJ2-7	TGTGCCAGCAGCGCTCGGACTAGCGGCTCCTACGAGCAGTACTTC	CASSARTSGSYEQYF
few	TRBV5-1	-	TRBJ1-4	TGCGCCAGCAGCTTGTCGGGGGGCCCGACCGAAAAACTGTTTTTT	CASSLSGGPTEKLFF
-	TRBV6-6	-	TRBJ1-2	TGTGCCAGCAGCTGGGACTCCGCTAACTATGGCTACACCTTC	CASSWDSANYGYTF
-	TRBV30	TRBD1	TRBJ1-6	TGTGCCTGGAGGCCTCCTGCCAGGGGGAATTCACCCCTCCACTTT	CAWRPPARGNSPLHF
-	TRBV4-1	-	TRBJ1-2	TGCGCCAGCAGCCAAGATGGCAGGGAGGACTATGGCTACACCTTC	CASSQDGREDYGYTF
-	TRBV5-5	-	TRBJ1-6	TGTGCCAGCAGTCGCGATATGGGGCCACCCCTCCACTTT	CASSRDMGPPLHF
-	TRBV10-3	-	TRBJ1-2	TGTGCCAGCAGGTACACTGGGGGGGGCAACTATGGCTACACCTTC	CASRYTGGGNYGYTF
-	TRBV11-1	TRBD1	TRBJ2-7	TGTGCCAGCAGCGAGGGCTTGGGACAGGGCTACGAGCAGTACTTC	CASSEGLGQGYEQYF
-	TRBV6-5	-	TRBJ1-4	TGTGCCAGCAGAGACGGAGCCTCAACTAATGAAAAACTGTTTTTT	CASRDGASTNEKLFF
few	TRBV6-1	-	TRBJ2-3	TGTGCCAGCAGTGACAGACAGGTAATAGATACGCAGTATTTT	CASSDRQVIDTQYF
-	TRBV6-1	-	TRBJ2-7	TGTGCCAGCATAGGAGCGTATGGCAGAGACTACGAGCAGTACTTC	CASIGAYGRDYEQYF
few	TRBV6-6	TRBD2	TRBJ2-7	TGTGCCAGCAGCTTTCCCGGGACTAGCGGTAACGAGCAGTACTTC	CASSFPGTSGNEQYF
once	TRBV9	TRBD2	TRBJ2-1	TGTGCCAGCAGCGCCGCGTTGGGGCGGGGGGGAAACTACAATGAGCAGTTCTTC	CASSAALGRGGNYNEQFF
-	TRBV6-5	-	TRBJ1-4	TGTGCCAGCAGAATCCTGTGGGGAGGAGAAAAACTGTTTTTT	CASRILWGGEKLFF
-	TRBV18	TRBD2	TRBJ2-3	TGTGCCAGCTCACCATTTCCTAGCGGGGGCCGCACAGATACGCAGTATTTT	CASSPFPSGGRTDTQYF
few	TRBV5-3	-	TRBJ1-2	TGTGCCAGAAGCTTGGTGGGCTCTACTCGCTATGGCTACACCTTC	CARSLVGSTRYGYTF
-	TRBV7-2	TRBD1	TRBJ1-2	TGTGCCAGCAGCTCCGGACAGGCGATCGGTGGCTACACCTTC	CASSSGQAIGGYTF
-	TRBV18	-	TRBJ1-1	TGTGCCAGCTCGGCAGGTCAGTACACTGAAGCTTTCTTT	CASSAGQYTEAFF
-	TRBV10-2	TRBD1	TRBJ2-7	TGCGCCAGCAACTGGGACAGGGAATCCTACGAGCAGTACTTC	CASNWDRESYEQYF
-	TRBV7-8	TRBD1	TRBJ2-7	TGTGCCAGCAGCTTAAGGGACAGGGGGCTCGGGGAGCAGTACTTC	CASSLRDRGLGEQYF
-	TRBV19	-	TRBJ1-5	TGTGCCAGTAGTATCCGGGGAAATCAGCCCCAGCATTTT	CASSIRGNQPQHF
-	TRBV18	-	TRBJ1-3	TGTGCCAGCTTCCCGGGAGGTGCTAGCTCTGGAAACACCATATATTTT	CASFPGGASSGNTIYF
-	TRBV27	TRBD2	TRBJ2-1	TGTGCCAGCAGTGGTTTCTGGACTAGTGAGCAGTTCTTC	CASSGFWTSEQFF
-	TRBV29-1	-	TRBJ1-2	TGCAGCGTTGACGGACAGTATGGCTACACCTTC	CSVDGQYGYTF
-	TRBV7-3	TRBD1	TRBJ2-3	TGTGCCAGCAGCTTAGATGGGACAGGGACAGATACGCAGTATTTT	CASSLDGTGTDTQYF